This T cell receptor beta chain was profiled in a study of T cell responses to AZD1222 COVID-19 vaccine. Study-level points and caveats: CD4 TCRs covered the whole spike, strongest at regions 160-218 and 743-854. Donors were chiefly white British, with a greater number of females, and clonal diversity was perhaps underestimated.

Germline values: CDR1 SEHNR, CDR2 FQNEAQ (reference sequence). The CDR3 runs 14 residues. Trimming cost V 6 bases and J 2 bases, with 13 bases left between them. Sequencing was performed with immunoSEQ multiplex PCR; in TCRdb, only in-frame clones are kept and a portion is missing. The sample yields about 180,000 clones, 92% seen once. Of note for this clone: The antigen is not known.

This sequence was found in an adult who received the AZD1222 COVID-19 vaccine. This material consisted of peripheral blood, taken 28 days after the second AZD1222 dose. The chain has TRBV7-9 and TRBJ2-5; no clear D. DNA of the CDR3: TGTGCCAGCAGTTCGGACGTCATGCAAGAGACCCAGTACTTC. Translated: CASSSDVMQETQYF.